One and the same sample provided the 24 T cell receptor beta chains below, sequenced in a study of blood T cell repertoires in COVID-19 (TCRdb year 2020). Receptors were amplified or captured by the immunoSEQ multiplex PCR assay. TCRdb carries this immuneACCESS record with in-frame sequences only. Its versions omit some clonotypes, under half of them owing to an unresolved V gene in the studies checked, with the rest unexplained. Present in this sample are about 130,000 clones, about 80% of which were seen just once. Of the sample, around 10% falls within the top ten clones. The material sequenced was PBMCs or T cells enriched from blood (not recorded which). Receptors originate from a man aged 50 or older who had recovered from COVID-19.

V is TRBV19 and J is TRBJ1-1; TRBD1 is a possible D gene (5 bases). Trimming took off 3 bases at V and 1 base at J, with 9 bases between the two ends. Germline V lookup: CDR1 LNHDA, CDR2 SQIVND (reference sequence). CDR3 length: 14 amino acids. The CDR3 bases are TGTGCCAGTAGTATTCGACAGCAGAACACTGAAGCTTTCTTT. Its translation is CASSIRQQNTEAFF.

The chain is built from TRBV27 and TRBJ1-1; maybe TRBD1 (5 bases). Germline-derived CDR1 and CDR2 are MNHEY and SMNVEV (reference sequence). CDR3 length: 15 residues. V gave up 4 bases and J gave up 0 bases, with 12 bases separating them. The CDR3 region is CASSSYTGMNTEAFF. The CDR3 bases are TGTGCCAGCAGTTCTTACACAGGCATGAACACTGAAGCTTTCTTT.

The chain is built from TRBV7-2 and TRBJ2-7, with TRBD1 as a possible D gene (6 bases). The germline V gene has CDR1 SGHTA and CDR2 FQGNSA. Trimming removed 3 bases from V and 2 bases from J, with 8 bases in between. This CDR3 contains 13 residues. CDR3 bases: TGTGCCAGCAGCTTCAACAGGGCCTACGAGCAGTACTTC. Translating gives CASSFNRAYEQYF. The whole variable domain, remainder taken from reference TRBV7-2 and TRBJ2-7, is GAGVSQSPSNKVTEKGKDVELRCDPISGHTALYWYRQSLGQGLEFLIYFQGNSAPDKSGLPSDRFSAERTGGSVSTLTIQRTQQEDSAVYLCASSFNRAYEQYFGPGTRLTVT.

This chain uses TRBV11-1 with TRBJ1-2; D uncertain. This CDR3 spans 14 amino acids. Germline lookup yields CDR1 SGHAT and CDR2 FQDESV (reference sequence). V lost 5 bases to trimming and J lost 0 bases, with 10 bases between them. The CDR3, as DNA: TGTGCCAGCAGCCCGAATACAGCTAACTATGGCTACACCTTC. This sequence encodes CASSPNTANYGYTF.

The chain employs TRBV4-3 and TRBJ2-7; perhaps TRBD1 as D (6 bases). The V gene's germline CDR1 is LGHNA and CDR2 YSLEER. The V end lost 0 bases, the J end lost 1 base, and 22 bases lay between the germline ends. The CDR3 spans 19 residues. CDR3 loop: CASSQERLLSGDKSYEQYF. The CDR3 DNA follows: TGCGCCAGCAGCCAAGAAAGGCTGTTGTCTGGGGACAAATCCTACGAGCAGTACTTC.

This sequence joins TRBV3-1 (or the pseudogene TRBV3-2) and TRBJ2-1; D possibly corresponds to TRBD2 (6 bases). Deletions cut 4 bases from V and 8 bases from J, with 6 bases between. Germline-derived CDR1 and CDR2 are LGHDT and YNNKEL (reference sequence). The CDR3 has 11 amino acids. Here the CDR3 DNA reads TGTGCCAGCAGCCGGGAGGATGAGCAGTTCTTC. Translation: CASSREDEQFF.

The V call is TRBV27, the J call TRBJ1-2; D unresolved. CDR1 is MNHEY and CDR2 is SMNVEV in the germline V gene (reference sequence). Trimming pared 11 bases from V and 6 bases from J, leaving 19 bases between. The CDR3 sequence is 13 residues long. The CDR3: CASQKQEGDGYTF. Written as DNA, the CDR3 is TGTGCCTCGCAAAAGCAAGAGGGAGATGGCTACACCTTC.

The chain recombines TRBV6-5 with TRBJ1-5; TRBD1 might be the D (5 bases). The CDR3 totals 15 residues. Germline CDR1 is MNHEY and CDR2 is SVGAGI. Trimming removed 5 bases from V and 0 bases from J, with 11 bases in between. The CDR3 DNA reads as TGTGCCAGCAGTCCACAGGCTAATAGCAATCAGCCCCAGCATTTT. Translation: CASSPQANSNQPQHF.

In its sample, this clone was seen a few times. J is TRBJ1-6 and V is TRBV5-4; 7 positions agree with TRBD1. The CDR3 contains 15 residues. V gave up 4 bases and J gave up 10 bases; unmatched junction bases: 11. CDR1 SGHNT and CDR2 YYREEE come from the germline V gene (reference sequence). The CDR3 coding sequence is TGTGCCAGCAGCCTGAACCTAGGGGGCCGGTCACCCCTCCACTTT. Encoded protein: CASSLNLGGRSPLHF.

The rearrangement links TRBV7-3 to TRBJ1-6; TRBD1 agrees at 8 bases. From germline, CDR1 is SGHTA and CDR2 FQGTGA. CDR3 size: 16 residues. The ends lost 5 bases at V and 7 bases at J; junction bases unmatched: 10. The CDR3: CASSVNGAGGNSPLHF. The CDR3 DNA sequence: TGTGCCAGCAGCGTAAATGGGGCAGGGGGCAATTCACCCCTCCACTTT.

The chain carries TRBV12-5 and TRBJ2-3; TRBD1 matches at 9 bases. This CDR3 region has 23 residues. Germline V gene lookup returns CDR1 LGHNT and CDR2 FRNRAP. Trimming removed 3 bases from V and 1 base from J; junction bases left unmatched: 26. This CDR3 reads CASGLRCTPTFPRQGDGTDTQYF. The CDR3 DNA reads TGTGCTAGTGGTTTAAGATGTACACCTACATTCCCTCGACAGGGGGATGGCACAGATACGCAGTATTTT. Filled out from reference TRBV12-5 and TRBJ2-3, the complete variable domain reads DARVTQTPRHKVTEMGQEVTMRCQPILGHNTVFWYRQTMMQGLELLAYFRNRAPLDDSGMPKDRFSAEMPDATLATLKIQPSEPRDSAVYFCASGLRCTPTFPRQGDGTDTQYFGPGTRLTVL.

The genes are TRBV4-3 and TRBJ2-5; TRBD2 matches at 8 bases. The V gene's germline CDR1 is LGHNA and CDR2 YSLEER. The CDR3 loop spans 15 amino acids. V trimming: 4 bases; J trimming: 0 bases; junction bases outside the gene matches: 4. In DNA, the CDR3 is TGCGCCAGCAGCCGAGTAGCGGGGTACCAAGAGACCCAGTACTTC. Its protein product is CASSRVAGYQETQYF.

V and J are TRBV29-1 and TRBJ1-1; D is possibly TRBD1 (6 bases). Germline V gene data show CDR1 as SQVTM and CDR2 as ANQGSEA. Deletions cut 7 bases from V and 0 bases from J, with 15 bases between. The CDR3 is 14 residues long. CDR3 loop: CSAIGTYMNTEAFF. The CDR3, as DNA: TGCAGCGCGATCGGGACATACATGAACACTGAAGCTTTCTTT.

This clone has only one observation. The gene calls are TRBV27 and TRBJ2-7; 9 nucleotides match TRBD1. CDR1 and CDR2 (germline): MNHEY, SMNVEV (reference sequence). V was clipped by 4 bases and J by 5 bases; unmatched bases: 6. The CDR3 has 14 amino acids. The CDR3, as DNA: TGTGCCAGCAGTTATGGGACAGGGAACAACGAGCAGTACTTC. It yields the protein CASSYGTGNNEQYF.

The rearrangement links TRBV9 to TRBJ2-3, with D perhaps matching TRBD1 (6 bases). CDR1 SGDLS and CDR2 YYNGEE come from the germline V gene. Trimming removed 2 bases from V and 7 bases from J, with 8 bases in between. The CDR3 totals 12 residues. The CDR3 loop reads CASSVGDNTQYF. CDR3 coding DNA: TGTGCCAGCAGCGTTGGGGACAATACGCAGTATTTT.

This clone has more than one count but fewer than ten. This chain links TRBV11-2 with TRBJ2-3, with 7 bases identical to TRBD1. The ends lost 2 bases at V and 4 bases at J; junction bases unmatched: 3. From germline, CDR1 is SGHAT and CDR2 FQNNGV. The CDR3 contains 14 residues. This CDR3 reads CASSLTQGADTQYF. The CDR3 DNA follows: TGTGCCAGCAGCTTAACCCAGGGGGCAGATACGCAGTATTTT.

This clone was recorded once. The V and J genes are TRBV30 and TRBJ1-4; perhaps TRBD1 as D (6 bases). CDR1 and CDR2 from the germline V gene are GTSNPN and SVGIG (reference sequence). V lost 3 bases to trimming and J lost 4 bases, with 12 bases between them. This CDR3 is 14 amino acids long. This chain's CDR3 is CAWRDGQSNEKLFF. CDR3 DNA sequence: TGTGCCTGGAGGGACGGACAGAGTAATGAAAAACTGTTTTTT.

This clone was seen repeatedly, ten times or more. This chain joins TRBV19 and TRBJ2-5; 9 bases fit TRBD2. V shed 6 bases, J shed 4 bases, and the junction held 0 bases outside the gene matches. The CDR3 totals 12 residues. Germline assignment: CDR1 LNHDA and CDR2 SQIVND (reference sequence). CDR3 loop: CASRLAGETQYF. The CDR3 nucleotides read TGTGCCAGTAGACTAGCGGGAGAGACCCAGTACTTC.

Worth noting for this clone: A single base separates this from a much larger clone, so it may be a read error. This rearrangement joins TRBV19 to TRBJ2-2; 10 bases fit TRBD1. This CDR3 has 19 residues. CDR1 and CDR2 (germline): LNHDA, SQIVND (reference sequence). The CDR3 DNA follows: TGTACCAGTAGTCCCCCCTCCGGGACAGGGGAGGGGAACACCGGGGAGCTGTTTTTT. Residues: CTSSPPSGTGEGNTGELFF. Variable domain in full (rest from reference TRBV19 and TRBJ2-2): DGGITQSPKYLFRKEGQNVTLSCEQNLNHDAMYWYRQDPGQGLRLIYYSQIVNDFQKGDIAEGYSVSREKKESFPLTVTSAQKNPTAFYLCTSSPPSGTGEGNTGELFFGEGSRLTVL.

The chain recombines TRBV19 with TRBJ1-5; weak D call: TRBD1 (5 bases). Germline-derived CDR1 and CDR2 are LNHDA and SQIVND (reference sequence). V lost 1 base and J 4 bases, leaving 11 bases between the germline ends. This CDR3 is built from 15 residues. The CDR3 DNA reads as TGTGCCAGTAGTATAGGGCAGGGCTCTAATCAGCCCCAGCATTTT. This translates into CASSIGQGSNQPQHF.

The chain couples TRBV27 to TRBJ2-1; TRBD1 aligns across 7 bases. The CDR3 spans 12 residues. Germline V gene sequence: CDR1 MNHEY, CDR2 SMNVEV (reference sequence). J gave up 9 bases and V 6 bases, and 5 bases lay outside the gene matches. Here the CDR3 reads CASSKQGPEQFF. The CDR3 DNA sequence: TGTGCCAGCAGCAAACAGGGGCCTGAGCAGTTCTTC.

This clone was observed a single time. The V gene is TRBV9, the J gene TRBJ2-1, with TRBD2 identical over 9 bases. V dropped 0 bases and J dropped 6; count of bases not matched to a gene: 7. CDR1 is SGDLS, CDR2 YYNGEE, per germline. The length of the CDR3 is 16 residues. CDR3 sequence (DNA): TGTGCCAGCAGCGTAGGGGTAGCGGGGGATGGCAATGAGCAGTTCTTC. Protein: CASSVGVAGDGNEQFF. The full variable domain, rest sourced from reference TRBV9 and TRBJ2-1, is DSGVTQTPKHLITATGQRVTLRCSPRSGDLSVYWYQQSLDQGLQFLIQYYNGEERAKGNILERFSAQQFPDLHSELNLSSLELGDSALYFCASSVGVAGDGNEQFFGPGTRLTVL.

V is TRBV7-3 and J is TRBJ1-2, with 8 bases lining up with TRBD1. The CDR3 spans 14 residues. The germline CDR1 and CDR2 sequences are SGHTA and FQGTGA. V shed 4 bases, J shed 7 bases, and the junction held 8 bases outside the gene matches. The chain's CDR3 is CASSSIQGAGGYTF. DNA of the CDR3: TGTGCCAGCAGCTCAATTCAGGGGGCTGGTGGCTACACCTTC.

This chain uses TRBV7-2 with TRBJ1-5; 7 bases agree with TRBD1. This CDR3 is built from 15 residues. The germline V gene has CDR1 SGHTA and CDR2 FQGNSA. J was trimmed by 0 bases and V by 5 bases; bases with no gene match: 4. Here the CDR3 reads CASSEQGNSNQPQHF. In nucleotides, the CDR3 is TGTGCCAGCAGCGAACAGGGGAATAGCAATCAGCCCCAGCATTTT.